These T cell receptor beta chains were read from a single sample in a study of blood T cell repertoires in COVID-19. The assay was immunoSEQ multiplex PCR, and TCRdb's table has in-frame clones only and misses some. Of roughly 140,000 clones detected, around 84% appear once; the ten largest clones hold about 7%. Sequencing was done on a sample of peripheral blood. The receptors derive from a woman between 45 and 60 years old in a cohort sampled during active or convalescent COVID-19. CDR3s include the opening cysteine and the closing phenylalanine or tryptophan. Each record gives: J gene, D gene, V gene, clone size, CDR3 protein, CDR3 DNA. D genes are given only for firm matches. For some rows the clone size is stated as once, few or many, or as a class when expanded; others skip it.

J: TRBJ2-3
D: TRBD2
V: TRBV18
size: .
CDR3: CASSPRLADSQISQYF
DNA: TGTGCCAGCTCCCCTCGACTAGCGGACTCACAGATATCGCAGTATTTT

J: TRBJ1-6
D: .
V: TRBV30
size: .
CDR3: CAWNKGLPNSPLHF
DNA: TGTGCCTGGAATAAGGGACTTCCTAATTCACCCCTCCACTTT

J: TRBJ1-2
D: TRBD1
V: TRBV7-9
size: .
CDR3: CASSPRDRESNYGYTF
DNA: TGTGCCAGCAGCCCGAGGGACAGAGAGTCTAACTATGGCTACACCTTC

J: TRBJ1-2
D: TRBD1
V: TRBV24-1
size: .
CDR3: CATSATGGAYGYTF
DNA: TGTGCCACCAGTGCTACAGGGGGCGCGTACGGCTACACCTTC

J: TRBJ1-6
D: TRBD1
V: TRBV19
size: .
CDR3: CASSSGTGGSPLHF
DNA: TGTGCCAGTAGTAGCGGGACAGGGGGATCACCCCTCCACTTT

J: TRBJ1-4
D: TRBD1
V: TRBV30
size: .
CDR3: CAYSGQGHEKLFF
DNA: TGTGCCTACTCGGGACAGGGGCACGAAAAACTGTTTTTT

J: TRBJ1-4
D: TRBD1
V: TRBV20-1
size: .
CDR3: CSASVGTGGALEKLFF
DNA: TGCAGTGCTAGTGTAGGGACAGGGGGCGCGTTGGAAAAACTGTTTTTT

J: TRBJ2-7
D: TRBD1
V: TRBV5-1
size: .
CDR3: CASSITGGSSYEQYF
DNA: TGCGCCAGCAGCATTACAGGGGGCAGCTCCTACGAGCAGTACTTC

J: TRBJ1-3
D: .
V: TRBV10-1
size: .
CDR3: CASSVRVDSGNTIYF
DNA: TGCGCCAGCAGTGTCAGGGTAGACTCTGGAAACACCATATATTTT

J: TRBJ1-4
D: .
V: TRBV19
size: .
CDR3: CASKATEVLIGKLFF
DNA: TGTGCCAGTAAAGCAACGGAGGTTTTAATAGGAAAACTGTTTTTT

J: TRBJ1-5
D: .
V: TRBV5-6
size: .
CDR3: CASSRQAHQPQHF
DNA: TGTGCCAGCAGCCGCCAGGCTCATCAGCCCCAGCATTTT

J: TRBJ1-4
D: TRBD1
V: TRBV6-4
size: once
CDR3: CASSEGTGPNEKLFF
DNA: TGTGCCAGCAGTGAGGGGACAGGGCCTAATGAAAAACTGTTTTTT